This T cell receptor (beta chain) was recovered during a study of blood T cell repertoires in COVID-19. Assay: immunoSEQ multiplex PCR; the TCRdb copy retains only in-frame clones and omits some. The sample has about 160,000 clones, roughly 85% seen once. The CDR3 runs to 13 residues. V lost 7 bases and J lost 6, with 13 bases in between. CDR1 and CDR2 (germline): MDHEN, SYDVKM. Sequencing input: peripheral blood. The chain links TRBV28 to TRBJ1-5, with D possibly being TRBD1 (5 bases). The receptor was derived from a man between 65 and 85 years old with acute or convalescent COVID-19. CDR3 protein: CASTPGGVQPQHF. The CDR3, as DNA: TGTGCCAGCACCCCCGGGGGAGTTCAGCCCCAGCATTTT.